This TCR beta chain was sequenced in a study of shared clonotypes between healthy human individuals. Every contributor of samples was a Caucasian grown-up residing in Nashville, Tennessee. Libraries were prepared by immunoSEQ multiplex PCR; TCRdb keeps only in-frame clonotypes and omits some of them. Found here are roughly 380,000 clones, around 96% of them singletons; the top ten hold 0.32%. The TCR was taken from a young man in good health. Input material: memory CD8+ T cells sorted from blood. The subset was: CD45RO+ cells pooled with CCR7-negative TemRA cells.

The CDR3 reads CASSLKGARYEQYF. CDR3 DNA sequence: TGTGCCAGCAGCTTGAAGGGGGCGCGATACGAGCAGTACTTC. The V and J genes are TRBV5-6 and TRBJ2-7; TRBD1 matches 7 bases. The V and J ends lost 1 base and 4 bases, in that order; junction bases with no gene match: 5. Germline CDR1 and CDR2: SGHDT and YYEEEE. This CDR3 region has 14 residues.